This TCR beta chain was identified in a study of blood T cell repertoires in COVID-19. Original processing notes: Amplified reference gene primers provided the basis for estimating nucleated cell counts. This table comes from immunoSEQ multiplex PCR, and its TCRdb copy is limited to in-frame clones, with some not included. D and trimming were read from the DNA, whereas the V and J calls and clone size are those reported in that table. This sample has about 77,000 clones, with 80% found just once. J lost 8 bases, V lost 5 bases, and 13 bases had no gene match. The CDR3 runs to 17 residues. Per germline, CDR1 SGHTA and CDR2 FQGNSA.

V usage is TRBV7-2 and J usage is TRBJ2-2; TRBD1 agrees at 11 bases. The receptor was isolated from a woman between 65 and 79 years old with acute or convalescent COVID-19. Sequences were obtained from peripheral blood. In DNA form, the CDR3 reads TGTGCCAGCAGCCAAGGTGTGGGACAGGGGGATCCTGGGGAGCTGTTTTTT. This codes for CASSQGVGQGDPGELFF.